This note documents a single T cell receptor (beta chain) sequence. With 3 bases removed from V and 6 bases from J, the gap between germline ends came to 7 bases. CDR1 is LNHDA, CDR2 SQIVND, per germline (reference sequence). This CDR3 region has 12 residues. Method: immunoSEQ multiplex PCR; TCRdb's copy keeps in-frame clones and lacks some. The profile shows roughly 40,000 clones, 95% of them singletons. The sample belongs to a study of T cells in tuberculosis. The TCR originated in a donor between 10 and 35 years old with latent tuberculosis or without tuberculosis infection. Material for sequencing was PBMCs. This chain links TRBV19 with TRBJ2-3, with unresolved D. The CDR3: CASSITRDTQYF. The CDR3 DNA sequence: TGTGCCAGTAGTATTACGAGGGATACGCAGTATTTT.